A selection of T cell receptor beta chains follows, all from one sample in a study of CD8+CD57+ T cells in acquired aplastic anemia. TCRdb passed the reads through MiXCR, listing each CDR3 protein once. The sample carries tens of thousands of distinct CDR3 sequences, approximately 73% recorded once. The specimen sequenced was sorted CD4+, CD8+, or CD8+CD57+ T cells (not recorded which) from PBMCs. The receptors were sampled from a human donor in good health, serving as a control. Both conserved end residues are part of each CDR3. The order of the fields is clone size, D gene, J gene, V gene, CDR3 DNA, CDR3 protein. D genes are given only for firm matches. Expanded clones get a size class; other rows say once, few or many, or leave the size out.

>few|-|TRBJ1-6|TRBV19
TGTGCCAGTAGTAGTCAATCAAGTCTCGACCTCCACTTT
CASSSQSSLDLHF
>-|-|TRBJ1-1|TRBV10-2
TGCGCCAGCAGGGAGGGCGCGAACACTGAAGCTTTCTTT
CASREGANTEAFF
>-|-|TRBJ2-5|TRBV7-8
TGTGCCAGCATCGACCGACAGACACCTCGGGGGACCCAGTACTTC
CASIDRQTPRGTQYF
>-|-|TRBJ1-2|TRBV20-1
TGCAGTGGAGTCCGGGACAAAAGGGGCTACACCTTC
CSGVRDKRGYTF
>-|-|TRBJ1-2|TRBV25-1
TGTGCCAGCAGTGCGGGGAACTATGGCTACACCTTC
CASSAGNYGYTF
>-|-|TRBJ2-3|TRBV7-6
TGTGCCAGCAGCTTACAGGGGTCAGATACGCAGTATTTT
CASSLQGSDTQYF
>-|-|TRBJ2-1|TRBV4-1
TGCGCCAGCAGCCAATATGCAGGGCCCAATGAGCAGTTCTTC
CASSQYAGPNEQFF
>-|-|TRBJ1-6|TRBV10-1
TGCGCCAGCAGTGACGGGTGGACCTATAATTCACCCCTCCACTTT
CASSDGWTYNSPLHF
>once|-|TRBJ2-7|TRBV24-1
TGTGCCACCAGTGATTCATACTACGAGCAGTACTTC
CATSDSYYEQYF
>few|-|TRBJ1-6|TRBV7-9
TGTGCCAGCAGCTGGGACGGGAATTCACCCCTCCACTTT
CASSWDGNSPLHF
>-|-|TRBJ1-6|TRBV9
TGTGCCAGCAGCTTGCGGTTTCCACCCCTCCACTTT
CASSLRFPPLHF
>-|-|TRBJ1-5|TRBV15
TGTGCCACCAGCAGAGATCGGTCAAACAATCAGCCCCAGCATTTT
CATSRDRSNNQPQHF
>-|-|TRBJ1-1|TRBV7-9
TGTGCCAGCAGTCCATTAGTTGAAGCTTTCTTT
CASSPLVEAFF
>medium-sized|-|TRBJ1-5|TRBV6-1
TGTGCCAGCAGTGAAACGGTCGGGGACAGCAATCAGCCCCAGCATTTT
CASSETVGDSNQPQHF
>few|-|TRBJ1-2|TRBV13
TGTGCCAGCAGCTTAGAGGGGGGGGGCTATGGCTACACCTTC
CASSLEGGGYGYTF
>-|TRBD2|TRBJ2-1|TRBV11-3
TGTGCCAGCAGCTATAGGATAGCCGGGGGGGCAAACTACAATGAGCAGTTCTTC
CASSYRIAGGANYNEQFF
>-|-|TRBJ1-2|TRBV6-5
TGTGCCAGCAGTTACTCGTCCCAGGGTGGGGGCTACACCTTC
CASSYSSQGGGYTF
>-|TRBD2|TRBJ2-7|TRBV25-1
TGTGCCAGCAGTGAGGGAAAGGGACTAGCGGTTTCCTACGAGCAGTACTTC
CASSEGKGLAVSYEQYF
>few|TRBD2|TRBJ2-7|TRBV2
TGTGCCAGCAGCCCGGGAGGACGAAACTACGAGCAGTACTTC
CASSPGGRNYEQYF
>-|-|TRBJ1-5|TRBV2
TGTGCCAGCAGTTTGGGTCCCGACCAGCCCCAGCATTTT
CASSLGPDQPQHF
>-|-|TRBJ2-3|TRBV25-1
TGTGCCAGCACTTGGACAGCCACAGATACGCAGTATTTT
CASTWTATDTQYF
>few|-|TRBJ1-1|TRBV7-9
TGTGCCAGCAGCGAAGCTGTAGCTTTCTTT
CASSEAVAFF
>-|-|TRBJ1-6|TRBV7-6
TGTGCCAGCAGCGTCGGGGCCGCCCTCTCACCCCTCCACTTT
CASSVGAALSPLHF
>-|-|TRBJ1-5|TRBV10-3
TGTGCCATCAGTAGAGAGGGCAATCAGCCCCAGCATTTT
CAISREGNQPQHF
>-|TRBD1|TRBJ1-6|TRBV12-3/TRBV12-4
TGTGCCAGCAGTGCCGGGACAGGGACAATAATTCTGGCCCTCCACTTT
CASSAGTGTIILALHF
>few|-|TRBJ2-7|TRBV15
TGTGCCACCAGCAGAGACAAGGGTCCCTACGAGCAGTACTTC
CATSRDKGPYEQYF
>-|-|TRBJ1-2|TRBV29-1
TGCAGCGTTGAAGTCGATATTGAGGGCTATGGCTACACCTTC
CSVEVDIEGYGYTF
>many|-|TRBJ2-5|TRBV27
TGTGCCAGCAGTCTCTCTTGGGGGGACCAAGAGACCCAGTACTTC
CASSLSWGDQETQYF
>-|-|TRBJ2-1|TRBV20-1
TGCAGTGCTAGAGACAGGGTTAACTACAATGAGCAGTTCTTC
CSARDRVNYNEQFF
>-|-|TRBJ2-7|TRBV2
TGTGCCAGCAGCCGGGGACACGCGAACTCCTACGAGCAGTACTTC
CASSRGHANSYEQYF
>-|-|TRBJ1-5|TRBV4-1
TGCGCCAGCAGCCGCGCAGGGTCGGGTCAGCCCCAGCATTTT
CASSRAGSGQPQHF
>-|TRBD1|TRBJ1-5|TRBV15
TGTGCCACCAGCCGAAGACAGGGCTATAGCAATCAGCCCCAGCATTTT
CATSRRQGYSNQPQHF
>-|-|TRBJ2-3|TRBV15
TGTGCCACCAGCAGAGTCGCACGTACAGATACGCAGTATTTT
CATSRVARTDTQYF
>-|TRBD1|TRBJ2-5|TRBV2
TGTGCCAGCAGCTTGACAGGGGGTGAGACCCAGTACTTC
CASSLTGGETQYF
>-|TRBD2|TRBJ2-7|TRBV29-1
TGCAGCGTTGAGGCGGGAGTCGGATACGAGCAGTACTTC
CSVEAGVGYEQYF